Below are 10 T cell receptor beta chains sequenced from a single sample in a study of CXCR3-negative and CXCR3-positive naive CD8 T cells. TRB cDNA was prepared as libraries by UMI-labeled 5' RACE. Reanalyzing the 5' RACE reads, TCRdb keeps one entry per CDR3 protein, without DNA. The repertoire table contains 43,000 or so distinct CDR3 sequences. Sample: naive CXCR3- CD8+ T cells from blood. The subset here: CD45RO-CCR7+CD27+CD95- naive CD8+ T cells lacking CXCR3 (TNR3-). The source of these receptors is a human donor in good health. Some clones in this sample may be carry-over from other donors' samples.

The V call is TRBV15, the J call TRBJ2-1. Per the germline V gene, CDR1 is LNHNV and CDR2 is YYDKDF (reference sequence). This CDR3 comprises 13 residues. This chain's CDR3 is CATSNPMNNEQFF.

This chain connects TRBV4-2 to TRBJ1-1. Germline assignment: CDR1 LGHNA and CDR2 YNFKEQ. There are 15 residues in the CDR3. Here the CDR3 reads CASSLLRGSGTEAFF.

The V call is TRBV27, the J call TRBJ2-7; as DNA is missing, the TRBD1 call by TCRdb cannot be tested. This CDR3 spans 14 amino acids. Germline V gene data show CDR1 as MNHEY and CDR2 as SMNVEV (reference sequence). The CDR3 reads CASSRRDSSYEQYF.

This chain links TRBV12-3 or TRBV12-4 with TRBJ2-1. This CDR3 has 14 amino acids. The CDR3 sequence: CASSLGQDYNEQFF.

The rearrangement links TRBV20-1 to TRBJ2-3; TCRdb selects TRBD1, and the lack of DNA leaves this call unchecked. The CDR3 spans 18 residues. Germline CDR1 and CDR2: DFQATT and SNEGSKA (reference sequence). The CDR3 loop reads CSGEGQERRGASTDTQYF.

The J gene is TRBJ2-7, the V gene TRBV7-2; TCRdb's D call of TRBD1 is untestable without DNA. This CDR3 has 15 residues. Germline values: CDR1 SGHTA, CDR2 FQGNSA. The chain's CDR3 is CASSLEVYGGYEQYF.

The chain is built from TRBV6-1 and TRBJ2-4. The V gene's germline CDR1 is MNHNS and CDR2 SASEGT. CDR3 size: 17 residues. The CDR3 loop is CASSDNTLGMSQNIQYF.

The gene calls are TRBV12-3 or TRBV12-4 and TRBJ1-3. The CDR3 runs 14 residues. Here the CDR3 reads CDSSLPTFGNTIYF.

The chain has TRBV14 and TRBJ2-7; lacking DNA, the TRBD1 call made by TCRdb goes unchecked. The CDR3 sequence is 16 residues long. Germline CDR1 SGHDN, CDR2 FVKESK. The CDR3 loop reads CASSHTRTGTIYEQYF. The full variable domain, rest sourced from reference TRBV14 and TRBJ2-7, is EAGVTQFPSHSVIEKGQTVTLRCDPISGHDNLYWYRRVMGKEIKFLLHFVKESKQDESGMPNNRFLAERTGGTYSTLKVQPAELEDSGVYFCASSHTRTGTIYEQYFGPGTRLTVT.

The J gene is TRBJ2-1, the V gene TRBV12-3 or TRBV12-4; no DNA is available, so the TRBD1 call from TCRdb remains unchecked. The CDR3 totals 15 residues. This CDR3 is CASRWDSYLGNEQFF.